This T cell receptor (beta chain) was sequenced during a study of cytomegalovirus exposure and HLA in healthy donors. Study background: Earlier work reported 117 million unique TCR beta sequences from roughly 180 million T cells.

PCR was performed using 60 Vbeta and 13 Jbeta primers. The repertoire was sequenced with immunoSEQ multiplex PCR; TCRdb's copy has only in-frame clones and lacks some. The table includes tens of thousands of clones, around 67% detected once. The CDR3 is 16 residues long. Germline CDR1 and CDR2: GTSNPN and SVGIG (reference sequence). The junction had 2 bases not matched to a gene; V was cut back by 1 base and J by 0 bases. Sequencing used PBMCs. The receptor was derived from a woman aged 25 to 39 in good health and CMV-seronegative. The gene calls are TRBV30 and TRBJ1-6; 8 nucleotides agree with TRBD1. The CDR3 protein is CAWSGTGSSYNSPLHF. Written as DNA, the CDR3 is TGTGCCTGGAGTGGGACAGGGAGCTCCTATAATTCACCCCTCCACTTT.